The 31 T cell receptor beta chains in this list originate from one sample, sequenced in a study of T cell repertoires in cytomegalovirus infection. MiXCR, applied by TCRdb to the reads, yields one record per CDR3 protein. This sample carries about 500,000 distinct CDR3 sequences, roughly a third of them seen once, and the ten largest clones take about a sixth. Their recognized antigens are unknown. The input for sequencing was cultured PBMCs, taken from culture after CMV antigen stimulation. The origin of the receptors is a human donor in good health (CMV status not recorded). Some clones in this sample may be carry-over from other donors' samples.

This clonotype was recorded a few times. The chain is built from TRBV15 and TRBJ1-2, with D perhaps TRBD1 (5 bases). The ends were cut back, 1 base at V and 4 bases at J, with 10 bases in the middle. The CDR3 totals 14 residues. Germline CDR1 LNHNV, CDR2 YYDKDF (reference sequence). CDR3 loop: CATSRAEGIYGYTF. For the CDR3, the DNA is TGTGCCACCAGCAGAGCGGAGGGGATCTATGGCTACACCTTC.

The V gene is TRBV10-3, the J gene TRBJ2-5; TRBD1 is a possible D gene (5 bases). Per the germline V gene, CDR1 is ENHRY and CDR2 is SYGVKD. The CDR3 length is 16 residues. V gave up 3 bases and J gave up 2 bases, with 16 bases separating them. The CDR3 nucleotides read TGTGCCATCAGTGAAGGAAGGAAGGGGTTTCAAGAGACCCAGTACTTC. Amino acids: CAISEGRKGFQETQYF.

The V gene is TRBV10-3, the J gene TRBJ1-3; D gene uncertain. Germline V gene lookup returns CDR1 ENHRY and CDR2 SYGVKD. The length of the CDR3 is 14 residues. Between the trimmed V and J ends, which lost 3 bases and 3 bases, there was a span of 9 bases. The CDR3 region has the DNA TGTGCCATCAGTGAATTTAGGGATGGAAACACCATATATTTT. Translation: CAISEFRDGNTIYF.

On this clonotype: A much larger clone is a single base away; this may be a read error. The conserved closing phenylalanine or tryptophan is absent in this CDR3, likely reflecting a read error. This chain links TRBV7-2 with TRBJ2-2; 8 bases fit TRBD1. Germline CDR1 SGHTA, CDR2 FQGNSA. V shed 5 bases and J 7 bases; nucleotides not matched to a gene: 6. The CDR3 spans 14 residues. The CDR3 loop reads CASSPGGWSGELFI. As DNA, the CDR3 is TGTGCCAGCAGCCCAGGGGGCTGGAGCGGGGAGCTGTTTATT.

This clonotype has just a few counts. The chain uses TRBV19 and TRBJ2-2; D gene ambiguous. In germline, CDR1 is LNHDA, CDR2 SQIVND (reference sequence). The CDR3 contains 16 residues. V lost 7 bases and J lost 0, with 15 bases in between. The CDR3 protein is CASTPEFASNTGELFF. The CDR3 region has the DNA TGTGCCAGTACGCCCGAATTTGCATCGAACACCGGGGAGCTGTTTTTT.

This clonotype was counted only a few times. This chain joins TRBV7-8 and TRBJ2-1, with 7 bases matching TRBD2. Unmatched junction bases numbered 12, after V lost 5 bases and J lost 5 bases. The length of the CDR3 is 16 residues. Looked up from germline, CDR1 is SGHVS and CDR2 is FQNEAQ. The CDR3 DNA reads TGTGCCAGCAGCCCGCTCGGGGAGGGAGGGGACAATGAGCAGTTCTTC. Encoded protein: CASSPLGEGGDNEQFF.

The chain uses TRBV7-6 and TRBJ2-1, with D perhaps matching TRBD1 or TRBD2 (5 bases each). V was cut by 7 bases and J by 10 bases, with 32 bases left in between. This CDR3 region has 18 residues. CDR1 SGHVS and CDR2 FNYEAQ come from the germline V gene. The CDR3 here is CASTTGAGTSLTLREQFF. The CDR3 DNA follows: TGTGCCAGCACCACTGGGGCAGGGACCTCGCTAACCCTCAGGGAGCAGTTCTTC.

This chain joins TRBV7-9 and TRBJ1-1, with a weak D call TRBD1 (5 bases). CDR3 length: 14 amino acids. V lost 6 bases to trimming and J lost 6 bases, with 17 bases between them. CDR1 is SEHNR and CDR2 is FQNEAQ in the germline V gene (reference sequence). CDR3 bases: TGTGCCAGCAGATCAGCGTTCCGGGACGCTGAAGCTTTCTTT. It yields the protein CASRSAFRDAEAFF.

This clonotype has just a few counts. The chain joins TRBV7-6 to TRBJ1-2; TRBD1 is a possible D gene (5 bases). The CDR3 contains 13 residues. Germline CDR1 SGHVS, CDR2 FNYEAQ. The V and J ends lost 5 bases and 4 bases respectively, with 11 bases between them. In DNA form, the CDR3 reads TGTGCCAGCAGCCAGGGACTGAGCTATGGCTACACCTTC. This gives the protein CASSQGLSYGYTF.

The chain couples TRBV19 to TRBJ2-7; the match to TRBD1 covers 9 bases. Per the germline V gene, CDR1 is LNHDA and CDR2 is SQIVND (reference sequence). Losses at the gene ends were 3 bases for V and 6 bases for J; bases not matched to a gene: 6. The CDR3 runs to 14 residues. This CDR3 is CASSMRQGVSEQYF. The CDR3 DNA follows: TGTGCCAGTAGTATGAGACAGGGGGTCAGCGAGCAGTACTTC.

The J gene is TRBJ2-3, the V gene TRBV19; tentative D call: TRBD2 (6 bases). CDR1 and CDR2 (germline): LNHDA, SQIVND (reference sequence). Trimming took 3 bases from V and 10 from J, leaving 26 bases between them. The CDR3 runs 17 residues. The CDR3 protein is CASSIIVDYARGSAQYF. The DNA for the CDR3 is TGTGCCAGTAGTATTATTGTGGACTACGCAAGGGGATCTGCGCAGTATTTT.

In this sample, this clonotype turned up many times. The V call is TRBV12-3 or TRBV12-4, the J call TRBJ2-5; D possibly uses TRBD1 or TRBD2 (5 bases each). This CDR3 is built from 14 residues. Trimming removed 6 bases from V and 2 bases from J, with 13 bases in between. In DNA, the CDR3 is TGTGCCAGCAGGGGGACCCGCCGGCAAGAGACCCAGTACTTC. It specifies CASRGTRRQETQYF.

This clonotype was recorded a few times. This chain connects TRBV7-8 to TRBJ2-2, with TRBD2 identical over 13 bases. The V and J ends lost 4 bases and 6 bases, in that order; junction bases with no gene match: 5. This CDR3 has 16 residues. From germline, CDR1 is SGHVS and CDR2 FQNEAQ. The CDR3 DNA sequence: TGTGCCAGCAGCTCAACTAGCGGGAGGGCCCCCGGGGAGCTGTTTTTT. It is translated as CASSSTSGRAPGELFF.

This clonotype was observed a few times. This rearrangement joins TRBV6-2 or TRBV6-3 to TRBJ2-7; D is unclear. The ends were cut back, 5 bases at V and 3 bases at J, with 11 bases in the middle. Germline lookup yields CDR1 MNHEY and CDR2 SVGEGT. The length of the CDR3 is 13 residues. The CDR3 sequence is CASSDPVIYEQYV. CDR3 DNA sequence: TGTGCCAGCAGTGACCCGGTTATCTACGAGCAGTACGTC.

This clonotype was counted only a few times. The genes are TRBV25-1 and TRBJ2-7; possibly TRBD2 for D (5 bases). The V end lost 5 bases, the J end lost 3 bases, and 11 bases lay between the germline ends. This CDR3 region has 13 residues. CDR1 is MGHDK and CDR2 is SYGVNS in the germline V gene. Here the CDR3 reads CASSPRAGYEQYF. The CDR3 nucleotides are TGTGCCAGCAGTCCGCGGGCTGGCTACGAGCAGTACTTC.

The rearrangement links TRBV7-2 to TRBJ2-1; 9 bases are a match to TRBD2. CDR3 size: 16 residues. V dropped 5 bases and J dropped 6; count of bases not matched to a gene: 11. Germline values: CDR1 SGHTA, CDR2 FQGNSA. CDR3 residues: CASSRGVSGSRNEQFF. The CDR3 DNA sequence: TGTGCCAGCAGCCGGGGGGTTAGCGGGAGTCGCAATGAGCAGTTCTTC.

This clonotype was counted at least ten times. V gene TRBV7-6 combines with J gene TRBJ2-5, with TRBD1 matching over 7 bases. The germline V gene has CDR1 SGHVS and CDR2 FNYEAQ. The length of the CDR3 is 13 residues. After removal of 5 bases from V and 4 bases from J, the junction contained 4 bases not matched to a gene. CDR3 nucleotide sequence: TGTGCCAGCAGCCTCCGGGACAGAGAGACCCAGTACTTC. Translating gives CASSLRDRETQYF.

This clonotype was recorded many times. The chain uses TRBV7-2 and TRBJ1-4; TRBD1 aligns across 9 bases. This CDR3 spans 15 amino acids. Trimming cost V 3 bases and J 7 bases; bases outside gene matches: 6. Germline lookup yields CDR1 SGHTA and CDR2 FQGNSA. CDR3 residues: CASSLTGTGIEKLFF. Written as DNA, the CDR3 is TGTGCCAGCAGCTTGACAGGGACAGGGATTGAAAAACTGTTTTTT.

This clonotype has a count of ten or more. The chain is built from TRBV7-2 and TRBJ2-5, with 8 bases identical to TRBD2. CDR3 length equals 14 residues. V was pared by 2 bases and J by 3 bases, with 2 bases of the junction left unmatched. Per germline, CDR1 SGHTA and CDR2 FQGNSA. CDR3: CASSLILAEETQYF. The DNA of the CDR3 is TGTGCCAGCAGCTTAATACTAGCGGAAGAGACCCAGTACTTC.

This clonotype was seen just once. The rearrangement joins TRBV11-1 to TRBJ2-3, with D possibly TRBD1 on 6 matching bases. The CDR3 totals 15 residues. V lost 1 base, J lost 2 bases, and 10 bases lay in between. CDR1 and CDR2 (germline): SGHAT, FQDESV (reference sequence). In nucleotides, the CDR3 is TGTGCCAGCAGCTTAGGGGGGCCTCCCACAGATACGCAGTATTTT. Protein product: CASSLGGPPTDTQYF.

The V and J genes are TRBV18 and TRBJ2-7; a weak D match, TRBD1 (5 bases). In germline, CDR1 is KGHSH, CDR2 LQKENI. V was cut by 0 bases and J by 1 base, with 10 bases left in between. This CDR3 contains 15 residues. The CDR3 loop is CASSPPNRPSYEQYF. DNA for the CDR3: TGTGCCAGCTCACCACCGAACAGGCCGTCCTACGAGCAGTACTTC.

Ten or more counts support this clonotype. The chain has TRBV28 and TRBJ2-7; D is possibly TRBD1 or TRBD2 (5 bases each). Trimming cost V 6 bases and J 2 bases, with 14 bases left between them. This CDR3 is built from 14 residues. Germline assignment: CDR1 MDHEN and CDR2 SYDVKM. Written as DNA, the CDR3 is TGTGCCAGCAGCTTAGCGCAGGGAGCCTACGAGCAGTACTTC. This translates into CASSLAQGAYEQYF. Looking up the rest from reference TRBV28 and TRBJ2-7 gives the full variable domain: DVKVTQSSRYLVKRTGEKVFLECVQDMDHENMFWYRQDPGLGLRLIYFSYDVKMKEKGDIPEGYSVSREKKERFSLILESASTNQTSMYLCASSLAQGAYEQYFGPGTRLTVT.

The table lists this clonotype with a count of one. The J gene is TRBJ2-1, the V gene TRBV7-2, with 13 bases matching TRBD2. V lost 6 bases, J lost 4 bases, and 6 bases stayed unmatched. Germline values: CDR1 SGHTA, CDR2 FQGNSA. The CDR3 totals 16 residues. The CDR3 is CASRNRTSGRYNEQFF. The CDR3 DNA reads as TGTGCCAGCAGAAATAGGACTAGCGGGAGATACAATGAGCAGTTCTTC.

The chain has TRBV19 and TRBJ2-2; 7 nucleotides align to TRBD1. The CDR3 is 14 amino acids. CDR1 is LNHDA, CDR2 SQIVND, per germline (reference sequence). V was clipped by 8 bases and J by 2 bases; unmatched bases: 5. CDR3 protein: CASSDRPNTGELFF. The DNA for the CDR3 is TGTGCCAGTTCGGACAGGCCTAACACCGGGGAGCTGTTTTTT.

CDR3 sequence reads: CASSFYPDTQYF. The CDR3 bases are TGTGCCAGCAGCTTTTACCCAGATACGCAGTATTTT. V gene TRBV7-6 combines with J gene TRBJ2-3; the D is unclear. The CDR3 totals 12 residues. Germline V lookup: CDR1 SGHVS, CDR2 FNYEAQ. V was shortened by 3 bases and J by 4 bases, with 5 bases between the two germline ends.

Only a few counts were recorded for this clonotype. The chain joins TRBV7-2 to TRBJ2-7; no clear D gene. V was cut by 5 bases and J by 7 bases, with 15 bases left in between. Germline V lookup: CDR1 SGHTA, CDR2 FQGNSA. The CDR3 runs to 13 residues. CDR3 DNA sequence: TGTGCCAGCAGCACCAGTCCCTTTAGAGAGCAGTACTTC. Protein sequence: CASSTSPFREQYF.

This clonotype was seen a handful of times. The V and J genes are TRBV7-6 and TRBJ1-6; tentatively, D is TRBD1 (6 bases). CDR3 length: 14 residues. Germline CDR1 reads SGHVS; CDR2 reads FNYEAQ. V dropped 1 base and J dropped 9 bases, with 10 bases sitting between them. In DNA, the CDR3 is TGTGCCAGCAGCTTAGGGCAGGGGTCTTCACCCCTCCACTTT. It encodes CASSLGQGSSPLHF.

This clonotype was seen repeatedly, ten times or more. The chain links TRBV7-2 to TRBJ1-6; D gene ambiguous. CDR1 is SGHTA, CDR2 FQGNSA, per germline. V shed 2 bases and J shed 7 bases, with 9 bases lying between them. This CDR3 has 14 residues. The CDR3 spells CASSLMQINSPLHF. The DNA for the CDR3 is TGTGCCAGCAGCTTAATGCAGATAAATTCACCCCTCCACTTT. The whole variable domain, filled in from reference TRBV7-2 and TRBJ1-6, reads GAGVSQSPSNKVTEKGKDVELRCDPISGHTALYWYRQSLGQGLEFLIYFQGNSAPDKSGLPSDRFSAERTGGSVSTLTIQRTQQEDSAVYLCASSLMQINSPLHFGNGTRLTVT.

The chain is built from TRBV20-1 and TRBJ2-1; D call uncertain. Trimming left V 0 bases short and J 10 bases short, with 13 bases between. CDR3 size: 13 residues. Germline V gene lookup returns CDR1 DFQATT and CDR2 SNEGSKA (reference sequence). The DNA of the CDR3 is TGCAGTGCTAGAGATTTCCGCGGAGTGGAGCAGTTCTTC. It specifies CSARDFRGVEQFF.

The V call is TRBV5-6, the J call TRBJ2-7; 7 nucleotides agree with TRBD2. J gave up 1 base and V 0 bases, and 4 bases lay outside the gene matches. This CDR3 has 15 residues. Germline CDR1 SGHDT, CDR2 YYEEEE. The CDR3 here is CASSLAGGGSYEQYV. As DNA, the CDR3 is TGTGCCAGCAGCTTGGCGGGCGGGGGTTCCTACGAGCAGTACGTC.

Many counts were recorded for this clonotype. J is TRBJ1-3 and V is TRBV7-2; D not certain. The CDR3 is 15 residues long. Trimming left V 1 base short and J 0 bases short, with 7 bases between. Germline V lookup: CDR1 SGHTA, CDR2 FQGNSA. The CDR3 DNA reads TGTGCCAGCAGCTTAGACCGAGGCTCTGGAAACACCATATATTTT. This encodes CASSLDRGSGNTIYF.